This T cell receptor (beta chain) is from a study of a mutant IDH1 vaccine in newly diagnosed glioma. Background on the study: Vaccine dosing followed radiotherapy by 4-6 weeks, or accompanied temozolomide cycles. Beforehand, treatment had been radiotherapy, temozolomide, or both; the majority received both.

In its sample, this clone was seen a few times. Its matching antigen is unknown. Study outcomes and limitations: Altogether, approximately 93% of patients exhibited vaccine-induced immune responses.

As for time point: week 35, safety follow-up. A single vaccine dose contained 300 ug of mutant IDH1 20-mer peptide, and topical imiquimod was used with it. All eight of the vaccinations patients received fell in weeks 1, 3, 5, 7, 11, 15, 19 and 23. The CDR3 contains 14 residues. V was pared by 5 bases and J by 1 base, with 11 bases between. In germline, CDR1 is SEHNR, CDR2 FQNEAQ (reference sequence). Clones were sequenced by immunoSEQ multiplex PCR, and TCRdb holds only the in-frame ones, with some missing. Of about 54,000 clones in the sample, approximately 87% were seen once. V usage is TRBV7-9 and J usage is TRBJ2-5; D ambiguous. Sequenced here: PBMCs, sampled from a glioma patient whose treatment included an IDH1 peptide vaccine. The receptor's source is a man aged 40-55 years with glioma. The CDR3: CASSHDTLQETQYF. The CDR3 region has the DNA TGTGCCAGCAGCCACGACACCCTCCAAGAGACCCAGTACTTC.